The text below deals with one T cell receptor (beta chain). The CDR3 is 11 amino acids. CDR1 SQVTM and CDR2 ANQGSEA come from the germline V gene. V gave up 5 bases and J gave up 8 bases, with 9 bases separating them. The sample is drawn from a study of CD8 T cells in Susac syndrome. The authors reverse transcribed about 0.5 to 1 ug RNA with random hexamers. MiXCR, applied by TCRdb to the immunoSEQ multiplex PCR reads, yields one record per CDR3 protein. Of 120,000 to 150,000 distinct CDR3 sequences listed, approximately 93% are singletons. The receptor was isolated from a human donor in good health. The sequenced material came from CD4+ T cells from PBMCs. The rearrangement links TRBV29-1 to TRBJ1-4; no definite D call. For the CDR3, the DNA is TGCAGCGTTTTTGGGCCGGAAAAACTGTTTTTT. This sequence encodes CSVFGPEKLFF.